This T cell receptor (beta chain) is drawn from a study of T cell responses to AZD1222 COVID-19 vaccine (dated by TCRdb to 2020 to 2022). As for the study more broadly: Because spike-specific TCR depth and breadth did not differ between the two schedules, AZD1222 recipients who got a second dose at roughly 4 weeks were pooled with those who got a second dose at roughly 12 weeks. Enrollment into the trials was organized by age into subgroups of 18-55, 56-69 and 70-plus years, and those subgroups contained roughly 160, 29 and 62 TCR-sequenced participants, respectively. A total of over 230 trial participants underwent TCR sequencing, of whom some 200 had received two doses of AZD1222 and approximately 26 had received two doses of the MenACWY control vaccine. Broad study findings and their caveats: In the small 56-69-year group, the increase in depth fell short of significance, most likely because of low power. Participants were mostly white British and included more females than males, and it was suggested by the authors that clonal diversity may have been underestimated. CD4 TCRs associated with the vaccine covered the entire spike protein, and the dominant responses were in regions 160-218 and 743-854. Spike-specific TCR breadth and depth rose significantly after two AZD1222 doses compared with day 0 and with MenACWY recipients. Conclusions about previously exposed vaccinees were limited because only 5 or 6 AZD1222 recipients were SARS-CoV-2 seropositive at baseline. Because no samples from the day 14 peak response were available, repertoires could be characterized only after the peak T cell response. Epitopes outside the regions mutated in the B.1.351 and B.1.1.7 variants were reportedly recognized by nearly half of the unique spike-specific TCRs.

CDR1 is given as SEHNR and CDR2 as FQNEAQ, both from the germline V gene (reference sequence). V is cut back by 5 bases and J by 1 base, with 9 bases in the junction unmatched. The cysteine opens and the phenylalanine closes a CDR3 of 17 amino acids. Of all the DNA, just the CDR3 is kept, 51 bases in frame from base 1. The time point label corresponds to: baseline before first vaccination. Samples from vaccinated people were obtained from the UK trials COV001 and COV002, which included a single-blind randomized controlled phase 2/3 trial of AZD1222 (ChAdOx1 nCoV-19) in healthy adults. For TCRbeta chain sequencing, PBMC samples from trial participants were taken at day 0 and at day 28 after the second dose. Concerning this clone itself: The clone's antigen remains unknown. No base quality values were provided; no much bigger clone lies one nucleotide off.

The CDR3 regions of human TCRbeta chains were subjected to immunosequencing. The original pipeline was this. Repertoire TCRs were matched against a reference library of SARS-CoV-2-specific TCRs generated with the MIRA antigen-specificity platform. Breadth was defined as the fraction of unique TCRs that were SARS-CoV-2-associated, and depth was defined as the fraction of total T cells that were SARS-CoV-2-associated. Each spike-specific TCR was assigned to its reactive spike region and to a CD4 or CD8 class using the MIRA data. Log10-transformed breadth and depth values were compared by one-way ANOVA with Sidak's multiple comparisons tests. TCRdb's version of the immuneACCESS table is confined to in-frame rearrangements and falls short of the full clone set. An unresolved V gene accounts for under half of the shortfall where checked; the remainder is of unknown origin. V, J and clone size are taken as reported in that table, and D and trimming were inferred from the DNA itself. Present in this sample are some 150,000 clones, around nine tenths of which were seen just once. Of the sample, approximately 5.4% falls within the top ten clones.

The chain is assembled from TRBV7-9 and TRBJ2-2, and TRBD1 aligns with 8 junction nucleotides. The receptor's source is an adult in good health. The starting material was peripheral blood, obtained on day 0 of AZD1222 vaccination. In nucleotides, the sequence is TGTGCCAGCAGCCCTAGCCCAGGGACAGGGAACACCGGGGAGCTGTTTTTT. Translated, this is CASSPSPGTGNTGELFF.